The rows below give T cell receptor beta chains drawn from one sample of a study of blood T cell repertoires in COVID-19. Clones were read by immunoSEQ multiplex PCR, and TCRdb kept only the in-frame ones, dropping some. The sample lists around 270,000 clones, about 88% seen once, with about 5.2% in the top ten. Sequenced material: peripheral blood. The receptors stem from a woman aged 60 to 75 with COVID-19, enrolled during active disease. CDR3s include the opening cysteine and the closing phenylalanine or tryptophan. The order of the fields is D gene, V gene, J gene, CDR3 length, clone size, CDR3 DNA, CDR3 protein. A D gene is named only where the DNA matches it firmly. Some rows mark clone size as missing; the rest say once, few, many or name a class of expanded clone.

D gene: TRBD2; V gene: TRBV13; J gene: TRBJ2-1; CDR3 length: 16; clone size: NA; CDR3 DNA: TGTGCCAGCAGCCCCGGGGCTACTAGCGGGATTGGTGAGCAGTTCTTC; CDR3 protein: CASSPGATSGIGEQFF
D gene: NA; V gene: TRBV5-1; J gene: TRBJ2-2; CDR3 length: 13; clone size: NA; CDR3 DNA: TGCGCCAGCAGCCACAGGGACACCGGGGAGCTGTTTTTT; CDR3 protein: CASSHRDTGELFF
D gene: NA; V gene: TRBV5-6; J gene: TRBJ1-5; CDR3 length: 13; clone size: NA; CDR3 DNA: TGTGCCAGCAGCTTATCGGGGTATCAGCCCCAGCATTTT; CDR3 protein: CASSLSGYQPQHF
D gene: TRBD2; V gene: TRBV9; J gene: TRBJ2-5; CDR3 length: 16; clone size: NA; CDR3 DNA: TGTGCCAGCAGCCCCGGGACTAGCGGGAGGTCGGAGACCCAGTACTTC; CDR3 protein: CASSPGTSGRSETQYF
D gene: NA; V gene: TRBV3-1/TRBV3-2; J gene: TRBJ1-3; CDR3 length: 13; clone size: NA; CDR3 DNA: TGTGCCAGCAGCCACGGAGCTGGAAACACCATATATTTT; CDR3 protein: CASSHGAGNTIYF
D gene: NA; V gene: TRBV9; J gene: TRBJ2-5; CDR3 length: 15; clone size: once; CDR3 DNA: TGTGCCAGCAGCCCCGGGGCAGGGGACCTAAGGACCCAGTACTTC; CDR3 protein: CASSPGAGDLRTQYF
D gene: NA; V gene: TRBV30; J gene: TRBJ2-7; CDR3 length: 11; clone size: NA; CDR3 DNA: TGTGCCTGGAGTGTGGGGCCCGAGCAGTACTTC; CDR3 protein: CAWSVGPEQYF
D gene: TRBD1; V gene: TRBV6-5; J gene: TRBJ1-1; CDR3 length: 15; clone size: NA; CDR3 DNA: TGTGCCAGCATTAACAGGGGGCGGGGGAACACTGAAGCTTTCTTT; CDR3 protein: CASINRGRGNTEAFF
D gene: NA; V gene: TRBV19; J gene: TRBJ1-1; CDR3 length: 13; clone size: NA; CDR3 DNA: TGTGCCAGTAGTTACGGGGGGAACACTGAAGCTTTCTTT; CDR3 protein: CASSYGGNTEAFF
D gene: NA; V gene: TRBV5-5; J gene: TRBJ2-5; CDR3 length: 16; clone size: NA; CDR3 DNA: TGTGCCAGCAGCTTGTCTCCTTGGCAGGGTGAAGAGACCCAGTACTTC; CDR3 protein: CASSLSPWQGEETQYF
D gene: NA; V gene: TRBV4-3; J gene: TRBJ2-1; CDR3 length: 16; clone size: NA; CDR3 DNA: TGCGCCAGCAGCCAAGGGTACGGGGTACTCTACAATGAGCAGTTCTTC; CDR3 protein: CASSQGYGVLYNEQFF
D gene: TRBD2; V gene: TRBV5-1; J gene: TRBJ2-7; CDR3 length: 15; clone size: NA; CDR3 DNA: TGCCCCCGCCGCCGCGGGGGGGGGCCCGGCTACGAGCAGTACTTC; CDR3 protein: CPRRRGGGPGYEQYF
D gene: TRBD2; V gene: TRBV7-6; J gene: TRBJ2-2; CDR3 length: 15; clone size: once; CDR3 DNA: TGTGCCAGCAGCCGAGTAGCGGGCAGCACCGGGGAGCTGTTTTTT; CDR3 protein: CASSRVAGSTGELFF
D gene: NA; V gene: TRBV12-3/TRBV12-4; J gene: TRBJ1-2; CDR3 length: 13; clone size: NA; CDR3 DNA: TGTGCCAGCAGTTCCGGACAGAACTATGGCTACACCTTC; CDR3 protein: CASSSGQNYGYTF
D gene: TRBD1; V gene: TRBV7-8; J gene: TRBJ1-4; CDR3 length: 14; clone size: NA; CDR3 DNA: TGTGCCAGCAGCTTTCAGGGGGCGAAGGAAAAACTGTTTTTT; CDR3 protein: CASSFQGAKEKLFF
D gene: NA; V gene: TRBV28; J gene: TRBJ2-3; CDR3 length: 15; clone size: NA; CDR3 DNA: TGTGCCAGCAGTATACAGACTAGTGGGGCAGATACGCAGTATTTT; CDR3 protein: CASSIQTSGADTQYF
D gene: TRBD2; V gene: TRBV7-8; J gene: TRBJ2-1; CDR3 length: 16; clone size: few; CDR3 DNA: TGTGCCAGCAGCTCAGGGACTAGCGGGATCCACAATGAGCAGTTCTTC; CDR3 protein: CASSSGTSGIHNEQFF
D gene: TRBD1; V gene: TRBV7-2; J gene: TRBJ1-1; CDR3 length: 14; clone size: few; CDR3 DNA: TGTGCCAGCAGCTCTACACAGGGGGACACTGAAGCTTTCTTT; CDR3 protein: CASSSTQGDTEAFF
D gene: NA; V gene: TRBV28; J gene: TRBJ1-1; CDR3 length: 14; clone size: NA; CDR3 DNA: TGTGCCAGCAGTTTCCACCTAAAGGGGACTGAAGCTTTCTTT; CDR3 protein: CASSFHLKGTEAFF
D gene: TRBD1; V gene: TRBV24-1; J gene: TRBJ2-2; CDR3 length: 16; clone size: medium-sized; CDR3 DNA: TGTGCCACCAGTGATTTGGGACAGGGGGACACCGGGGAGCTGTTTTTT; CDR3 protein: CATSDLGQGDTGELFF
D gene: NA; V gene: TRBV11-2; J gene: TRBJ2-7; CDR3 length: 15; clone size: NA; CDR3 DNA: TGTGCCAGCAGCTCCGGAGGGCCTAACACCTACGAGCAGTACTTC; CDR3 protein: CASSSGGPNTYEQYF
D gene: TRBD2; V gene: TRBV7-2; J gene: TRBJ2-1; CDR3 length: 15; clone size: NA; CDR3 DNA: TGTGCCAGCAGAAGGGCGGCGGGAGAAATGAATGAGCAGTTCTTC; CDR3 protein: CASRRAAGEMNEQFF
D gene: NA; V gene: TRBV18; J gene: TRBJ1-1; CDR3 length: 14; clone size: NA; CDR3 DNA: TGTGCCAGCTCACCAGGCAGAATGAACACTGAAGCTTTCTTT; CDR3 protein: CASSPGRMNTEAFF
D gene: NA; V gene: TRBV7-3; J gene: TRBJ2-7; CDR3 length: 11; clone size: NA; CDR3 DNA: TGTGCCATCCCCCCCCGGGGAGAGCAGTACTTC; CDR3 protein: CAIPPRGEQYF
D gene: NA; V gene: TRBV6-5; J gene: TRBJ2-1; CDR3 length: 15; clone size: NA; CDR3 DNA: TGTGCCAGCAACCGGGACTGGAGCTCCTACAATGAGCAGTTCTTC; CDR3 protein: CASNRDWSSYNEQFF
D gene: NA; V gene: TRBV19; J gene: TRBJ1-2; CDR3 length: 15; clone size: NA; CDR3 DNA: TGTGCCAGTACCCCAAGGAGTCGGGAAAACTATGGCTACACCTTC; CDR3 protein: CASTPRSRENYGYTF
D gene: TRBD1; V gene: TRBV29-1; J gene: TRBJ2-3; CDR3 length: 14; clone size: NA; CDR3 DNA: TGCAGCGGTTCCGGGACAGGGGGCTTCGATACGCAGTATTTT; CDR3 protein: CSGSGTGGFDTQYF
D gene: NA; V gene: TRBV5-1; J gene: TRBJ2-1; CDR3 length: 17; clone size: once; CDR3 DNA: TGCGCCAGCGGGGGTCTTGCGGGATCCCTCTCCTACAATGAGCAGTTCTTC; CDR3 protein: CASGGLAGSLSYNEQFF
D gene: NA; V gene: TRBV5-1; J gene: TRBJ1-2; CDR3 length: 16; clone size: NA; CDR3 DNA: TGCGCCAGCAGCTTGGAGGGGTCCCCCCGGGACTATGGCTACACCTTC; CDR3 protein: CASSLEGSPRDYGYTF
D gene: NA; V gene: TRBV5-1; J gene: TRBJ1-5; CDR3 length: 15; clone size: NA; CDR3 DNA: TGCGCCAGCAGCGAGGACACGTTTAGCAATCAGCCCCAGCATTTT; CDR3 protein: CASSEDTFSNQPQHF
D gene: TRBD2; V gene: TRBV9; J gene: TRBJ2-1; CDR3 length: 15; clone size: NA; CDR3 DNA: TGTGCCAGCAACCCCGGACTAGCGGAGTACAATGAGCAGTTCTTC; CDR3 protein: CASNPGLAEYNEQFF